The clone carrying this TCR beta chain was seen ten or more times. Antigen: not known. This sample was included in a study of T cell repertoires in cytomegalovirus infection. Across the whole study: It was the public TCR beta signatures that indicated both CMV infection and matching HLA type.

Points from the study as a whole: HLA-C-restricted CMV-specific TCR beta clonotypes were dominant in the ex vivo response. Individuals carrying CMV plus the relevant HLA were identified by cumulative frequency of public TCR beta families.

TCRdb re-analysed the reads in MiXCR, keeping a single row per CDR3 protein. The sample holds about 140,000 distinct CDR3 sequences, 5.5% to 7% seen once. The sample comprised PBMCs. This TCR came from a human donor in good health (CMV status not recorded). Some clones in this sample may be carry-over from other donors' samples.

The CDR3 bases are TGTGCCAGTAGTATGGCGGCAGGGGTAGATACGCAGTATTTT. Protein sequence: CASSMAAGVDTQYF. The chain employs TRBV19 and TRBJ2-3; tentative D call: TRBD1 (6 bases). Germline CDR1 reads LNHDA; CDR2 reads SQIVND (reference sequence). There are 14 residues in the CDR3. Trimming left V 3 bases short and J 5 bases short, with 12 bases between.